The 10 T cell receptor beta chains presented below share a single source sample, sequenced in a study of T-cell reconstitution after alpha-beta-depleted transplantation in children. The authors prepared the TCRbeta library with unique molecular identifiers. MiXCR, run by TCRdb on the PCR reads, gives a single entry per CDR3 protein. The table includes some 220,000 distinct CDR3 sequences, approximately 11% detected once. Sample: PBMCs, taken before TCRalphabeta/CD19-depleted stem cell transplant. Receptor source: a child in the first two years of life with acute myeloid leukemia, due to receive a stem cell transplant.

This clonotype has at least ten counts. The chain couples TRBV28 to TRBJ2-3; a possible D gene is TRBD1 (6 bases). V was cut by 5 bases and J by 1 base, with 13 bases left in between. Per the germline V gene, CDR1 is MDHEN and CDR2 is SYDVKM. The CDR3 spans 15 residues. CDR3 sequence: CASSIRGLGTDTQYF. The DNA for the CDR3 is TGTGCCAGCAGTATCAGGGGATTGGGCACAGATACGCAGTATTTT.

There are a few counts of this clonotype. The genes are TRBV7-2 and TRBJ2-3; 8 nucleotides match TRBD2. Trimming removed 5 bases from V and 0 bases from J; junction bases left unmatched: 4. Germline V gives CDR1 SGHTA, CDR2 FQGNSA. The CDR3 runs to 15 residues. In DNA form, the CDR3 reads TGTGCCAGCAGCCCAGCGGGGGTGAGCACAGATACGCAGTATTTT. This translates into CASSPAGVSTDTQYF.

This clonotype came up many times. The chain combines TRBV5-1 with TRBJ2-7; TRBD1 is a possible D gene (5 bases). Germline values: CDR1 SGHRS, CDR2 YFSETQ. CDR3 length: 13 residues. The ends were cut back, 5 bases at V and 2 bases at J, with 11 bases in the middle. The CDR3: CASSGDSAYEQYF. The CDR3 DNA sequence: TGCGCCAGCAGTGGAGACAGTGCCTACGAGCAGTACTTC.

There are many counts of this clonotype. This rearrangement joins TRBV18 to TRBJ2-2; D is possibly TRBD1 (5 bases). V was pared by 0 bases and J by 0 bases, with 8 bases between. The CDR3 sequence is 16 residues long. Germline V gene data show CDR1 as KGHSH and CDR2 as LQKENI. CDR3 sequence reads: CASSPPSQANTGELFF. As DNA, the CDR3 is TGTGCCAGCTCACCACCGTCACAGGCGAACACCGGGGAGCTGTTTTTT. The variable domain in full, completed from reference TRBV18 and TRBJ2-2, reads NAGVMQNPRHLVRRRGQEARLRCSPMKGHSHVYWYRQLPEEGLKFMVYLQKENIIDESGMPKERFSAEFPKEGPSILRIQQVVRGDSAAYFCASSPPSQANTGELFFGEGSRLTVL.

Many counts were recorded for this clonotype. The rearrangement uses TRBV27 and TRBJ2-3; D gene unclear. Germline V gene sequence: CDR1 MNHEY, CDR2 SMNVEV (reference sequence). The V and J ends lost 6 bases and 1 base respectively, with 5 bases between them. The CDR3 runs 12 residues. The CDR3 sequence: CASRAGTDTQYF. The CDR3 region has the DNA TGTGCCAGCAGAGCAGGCACAGATACGCAGTATTTT.

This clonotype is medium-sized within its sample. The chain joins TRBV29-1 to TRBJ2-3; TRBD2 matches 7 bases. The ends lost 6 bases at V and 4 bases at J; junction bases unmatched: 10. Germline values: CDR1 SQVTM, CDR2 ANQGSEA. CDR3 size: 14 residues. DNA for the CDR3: TGCAGCGTCCGACTAGCTTTCGGCGCAGATACGCAGTATTTT. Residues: CSVRLAFGADTQYF.

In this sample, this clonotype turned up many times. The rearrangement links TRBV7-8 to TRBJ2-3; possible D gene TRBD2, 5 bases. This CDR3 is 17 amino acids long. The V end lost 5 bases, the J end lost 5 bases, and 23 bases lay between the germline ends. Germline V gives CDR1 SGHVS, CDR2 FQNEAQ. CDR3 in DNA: TGTGCCAGCAGCCGTCCCTATGCGGGCAACAAGGGAGATACGCAGTATTTT. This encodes CASSRPYAGNKGDTQYF.

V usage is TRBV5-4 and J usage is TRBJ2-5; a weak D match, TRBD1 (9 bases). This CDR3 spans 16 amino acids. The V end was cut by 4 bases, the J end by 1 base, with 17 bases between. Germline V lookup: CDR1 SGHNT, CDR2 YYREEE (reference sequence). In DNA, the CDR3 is TGTGCCAGCAGCCGGGGGGGACAGGGCCCCCAAGAGACCCAGTACTTC. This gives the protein CASSRGGQGPQETQYF.

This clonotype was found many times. The CDR3 loop reads CASSLGGHTEAFF. The CDR3, as DNA: TGTGCCAGCAGTTTAGGAGGGCATACTGAAGCTTTCTTT. The chain recombines TRBV12-3 or TRBV12-4 with TRBJ1-1, with unresolved D. The length of the CDR3 is 13 residues. V lost 1 base to trimming and J lost 5 bases, with 8 bases between them.

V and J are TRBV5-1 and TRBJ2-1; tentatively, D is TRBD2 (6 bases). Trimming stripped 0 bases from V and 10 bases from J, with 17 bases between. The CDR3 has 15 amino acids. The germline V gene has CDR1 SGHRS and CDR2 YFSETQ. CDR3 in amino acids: CASSLDGTGVLEQFF. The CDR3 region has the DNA TGCGCCAGCAGCTTGGATGGGACTGGGGTTTTAGAGCAGTTCTTC.